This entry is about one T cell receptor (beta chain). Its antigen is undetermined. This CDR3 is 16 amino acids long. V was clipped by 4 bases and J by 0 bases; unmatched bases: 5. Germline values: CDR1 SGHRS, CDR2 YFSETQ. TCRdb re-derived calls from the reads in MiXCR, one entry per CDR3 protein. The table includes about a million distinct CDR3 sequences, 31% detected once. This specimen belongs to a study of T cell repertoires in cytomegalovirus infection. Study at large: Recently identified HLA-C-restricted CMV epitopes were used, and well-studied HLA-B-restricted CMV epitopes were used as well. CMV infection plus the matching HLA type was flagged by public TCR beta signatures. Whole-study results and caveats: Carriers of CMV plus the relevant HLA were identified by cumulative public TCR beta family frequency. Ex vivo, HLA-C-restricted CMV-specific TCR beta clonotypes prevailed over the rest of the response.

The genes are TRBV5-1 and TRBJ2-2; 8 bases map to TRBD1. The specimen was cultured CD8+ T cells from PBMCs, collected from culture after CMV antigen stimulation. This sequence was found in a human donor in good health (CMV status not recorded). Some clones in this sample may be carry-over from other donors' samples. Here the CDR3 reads CASSSDRGSNTGELFF. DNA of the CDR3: TGCGCCAGCAGCAGTGACAGGGGTTCGAACACCGGGGAGCTGTTTTTT.